This T cell receptor (beta chain) was recovered during a study of tumor-infiltrating lymphocytes in primary liver carcinoma. Germline V gene sequence: CDR1 SGHAT, CDR2 FQNNGV. The V segment lost 1 base and the J segment 14 bases; nucleotides outside the gene matches: 18. The CDR3 has 16 residues. With around 500 ng total RNA as template and a constant-region primer, TCR beta cDNA was made. A slightly modified ARM-PCR protocol with three nested multiplex PCR rounds produced these TCR beta libraries. The first two PCR rounds used TRBV1-TRBV30 forward primers with a C-beta reverse primer, about 10 cycles each. One entry per CDR3 protein, called by TCRdb with MiXCR from the multiplex PCR reads. This sample has roughly 80,000 distinct CDR3 sequences, with roughly two thirds found just once. Unsorted bulk tissue, about 18-32 mg of it, served as the source for co-extraction of RNA and DNA.

The origin of this receptor is a man aged 35-49 years with primary liver carcinoma and hepatitis B virus infection. The specimen sequenced was tumor-adjacent normal liver tissue. The chain combines TRBV11-2 with TRBJ1-1; 8 bases agree with TRBD1. The CDR3 reads CASSLAYRGTGTEVFF. CDR3 in DNA: TGTGCCAGCAGCTTAGCCTACAGGGGGACGGGAACCGAAGTCTTCTTT.